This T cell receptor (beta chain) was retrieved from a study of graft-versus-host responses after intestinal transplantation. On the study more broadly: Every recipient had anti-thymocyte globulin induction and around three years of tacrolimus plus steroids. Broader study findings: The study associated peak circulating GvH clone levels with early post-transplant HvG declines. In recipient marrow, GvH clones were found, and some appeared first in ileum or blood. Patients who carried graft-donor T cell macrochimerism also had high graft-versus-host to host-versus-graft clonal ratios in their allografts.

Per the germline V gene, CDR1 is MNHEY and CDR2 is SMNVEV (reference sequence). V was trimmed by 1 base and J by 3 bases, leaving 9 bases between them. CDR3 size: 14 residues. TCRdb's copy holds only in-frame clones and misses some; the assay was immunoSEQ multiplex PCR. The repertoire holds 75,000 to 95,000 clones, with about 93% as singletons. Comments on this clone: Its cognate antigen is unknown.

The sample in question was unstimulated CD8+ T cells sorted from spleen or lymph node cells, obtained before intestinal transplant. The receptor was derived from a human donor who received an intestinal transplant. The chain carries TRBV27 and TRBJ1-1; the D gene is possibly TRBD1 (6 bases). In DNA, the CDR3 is TGTGCCAGCAGTTTATTTACAGGGCACACTGAAGCTTTCTTT. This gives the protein CASSLFTGHTEAFF.